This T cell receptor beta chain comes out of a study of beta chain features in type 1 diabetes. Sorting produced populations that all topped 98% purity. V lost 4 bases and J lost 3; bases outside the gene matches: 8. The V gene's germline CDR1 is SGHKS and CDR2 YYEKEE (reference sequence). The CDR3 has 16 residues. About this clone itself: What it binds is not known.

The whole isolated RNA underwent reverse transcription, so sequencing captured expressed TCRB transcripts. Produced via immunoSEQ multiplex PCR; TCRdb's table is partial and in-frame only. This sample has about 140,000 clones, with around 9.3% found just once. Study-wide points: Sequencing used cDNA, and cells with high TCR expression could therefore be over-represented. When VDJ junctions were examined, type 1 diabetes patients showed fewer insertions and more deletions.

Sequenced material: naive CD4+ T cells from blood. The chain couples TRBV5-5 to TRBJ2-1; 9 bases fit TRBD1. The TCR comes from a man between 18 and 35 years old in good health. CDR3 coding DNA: TGTGCCAGCAGCCCTATCGGACAGGGGAGCTACAATGAGCAGTTCTTC. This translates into CASSPIGQGSYNEQFF. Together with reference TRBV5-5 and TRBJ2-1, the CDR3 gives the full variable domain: DAGVTQSPTHLIKTRGQQVTLRCSPISGHKSVSWYQQVLGQGPQFIFQYYEKEERGRGNFPDRFSARQFPNYSSELNVNALLLGDSALYLCASSPIGQGSYNEQFFGPGTRLTVL.